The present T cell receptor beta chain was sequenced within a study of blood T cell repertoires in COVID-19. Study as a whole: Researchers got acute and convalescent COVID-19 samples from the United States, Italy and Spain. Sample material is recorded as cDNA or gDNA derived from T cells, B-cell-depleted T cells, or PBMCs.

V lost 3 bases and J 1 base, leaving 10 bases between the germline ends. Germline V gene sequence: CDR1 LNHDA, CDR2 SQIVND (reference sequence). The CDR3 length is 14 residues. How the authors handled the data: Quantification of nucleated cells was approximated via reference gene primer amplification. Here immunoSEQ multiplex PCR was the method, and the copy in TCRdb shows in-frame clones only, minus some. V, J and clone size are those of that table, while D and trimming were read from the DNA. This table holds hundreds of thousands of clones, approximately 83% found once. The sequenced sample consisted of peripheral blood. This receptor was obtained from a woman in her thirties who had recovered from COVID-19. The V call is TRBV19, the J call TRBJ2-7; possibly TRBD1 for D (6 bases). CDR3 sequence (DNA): TGTGCCAGTAGTATCCCGGACAGATCCTACGAGCAGTACTTC. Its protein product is CASSIPDRSYEQYF.